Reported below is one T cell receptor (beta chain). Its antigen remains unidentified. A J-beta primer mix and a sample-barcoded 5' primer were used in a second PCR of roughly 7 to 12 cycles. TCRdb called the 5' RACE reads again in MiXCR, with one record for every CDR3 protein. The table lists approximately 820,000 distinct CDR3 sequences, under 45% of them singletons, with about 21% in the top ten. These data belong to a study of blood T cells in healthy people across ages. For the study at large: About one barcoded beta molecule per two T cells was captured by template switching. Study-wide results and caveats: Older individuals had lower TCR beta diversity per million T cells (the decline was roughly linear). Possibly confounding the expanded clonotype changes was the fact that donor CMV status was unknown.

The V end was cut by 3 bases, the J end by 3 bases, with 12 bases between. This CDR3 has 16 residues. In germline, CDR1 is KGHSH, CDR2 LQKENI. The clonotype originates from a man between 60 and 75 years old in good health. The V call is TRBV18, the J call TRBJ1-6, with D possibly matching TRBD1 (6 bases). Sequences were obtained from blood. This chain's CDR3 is CASSPTQGNYNSPLHF. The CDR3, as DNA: TGTGCCAGCTCACCCACACAGGGAAACTATAATTCACCCCTCCACTTT.